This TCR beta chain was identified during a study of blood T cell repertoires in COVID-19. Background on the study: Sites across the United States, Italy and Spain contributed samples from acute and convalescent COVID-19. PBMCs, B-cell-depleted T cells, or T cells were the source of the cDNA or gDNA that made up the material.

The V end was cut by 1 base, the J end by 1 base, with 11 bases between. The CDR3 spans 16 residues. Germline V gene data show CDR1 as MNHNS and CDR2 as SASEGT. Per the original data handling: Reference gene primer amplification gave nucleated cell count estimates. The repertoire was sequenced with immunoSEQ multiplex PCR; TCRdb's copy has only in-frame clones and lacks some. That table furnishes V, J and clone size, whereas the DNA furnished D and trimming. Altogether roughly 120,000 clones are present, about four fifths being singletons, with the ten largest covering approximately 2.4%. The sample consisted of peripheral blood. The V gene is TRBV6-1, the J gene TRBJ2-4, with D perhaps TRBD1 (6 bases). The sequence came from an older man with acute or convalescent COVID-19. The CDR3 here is CASSEEGVGAKNIQYF. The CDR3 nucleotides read TGTGCCAGCAGTGAAGAGGGGGTAGGGGCCAAAAACATTCAGTACTTC.